Listed below are T cell receptor beta chains from one sample, sequenced in a study of T cell responses to AZD1222 COVID-19 vaccine. Profiled with immunoSEQ multiplex PCR; TCRdb holds only in-frame clones, not every one. In the table there are 40,000 to 60,000 clones, more than 65% of which are singletons. The input for sequencing was peripheral blood, taken on day 0 of MenACWY control vaccination. The receptors shown here come from an adult in good health. CDR3s include the opening cysteine and the closing phenylalanine or tryptophan. Fields, in order: CDR3 protein, CDR3 DNA, clone size, V gene, D gene, J gene. A D gene is named only where the DNA matches it firmly. Clone size appears in some rows only: once, few, many, or a class for an expanded clone.

CDR3: CASSLAGRGQETQYF
DNA: TGCGCCAGCAGCTTGGCCGGGAGGGGTCAAGAGACCCAGTACTTC
size: NA
V: TRBV5-1
D: TRBD2
J: TRBJ2-5

CDR3: CASSADTSQETQYF
DNA: TGTGCCAGCAGCGCCGACACCTCGCAAGAGACCCAGTACTTC
size: few
V: TRBV9
D: NA
J: TRBJ2-5

CDR3: CASRFRNQPQHF
DNA: TGTGCCAGTAGGTTCAGGAATCAGCCCCAGCATTTT
size: NA
V: TRBV19
D: NA
J: TRBJ1-5

CDR3: CASGEDSTDTQYF
DNA: TGTGCCAGTGGAGAGGACAGCACAGATACGCAGTATTTT
size: NA
V: TRBV19
D: NA
J: TRBJ2-3

CDR3: CASSPRHPQETQYF
DNA: TGTGCCAGCAGTCCCCGACACCCCCAAGAGACCCAGTACTTC
size: NA
V: TRBV2
D: NA
J: TRBJ2-5

CDR3: CSVGQGWSTEAFF
DNA: TGCAGCGTAGGACAGGGATGGTCCACTGAAGCTTTCTTT
size: NA
V: TRBV29-1
D: TRBD1
J: TRBJ1-1

CDR3: CASSFAGLGDLLNTEAFF
DNA: TGTGCCAGCAGCTTTGCGGGATTGGGGGATCTTTTGAACACTGAAGCTTTCTTT
size: NA
V: TRBV7-9
D: NA
J: TRBJ1-1

CDR3: CASSPASGGRTEAFF
DNA: TGTGCCAGCAGCCCCGCGTCAGGGGGCAGGACTGAAGCTTTCTTT
size: once
V: TRBV7-6
D: TRBD1
J: TRBJ1-1

CDR3: CASRKLTGVGEQYF
DNA: TGTGCCAGCAGGAAATTAACAGGGGTTGGCGAGCAGTACTTC
size: NA
V: TRBV6-5
D: TRBD1
J: TRBJ2-7

CDR3: CASSQVGKREEGQFF
DNA: TGTGCCAGCAGCCAAGTAGGGAAGCGGGAGGAAGGGCAGTTCTTC
size: NA
V: TRBV4-2
D: TRBD2
J: TRBJ2-1

CDR3: CASSPGTGGVNTEAFF
DNA: TGTGCCAGCTCGCCCGGGACAGGGGGCGTGAACACTGAAGCTTTCTTT
size: NA
V: TRBV18
D: TRBD1
J: TRBJ1-1

CDR3: CASSDCVTGSNTEAFF
DNA: TGTGCCAGCAGTGATTGTGTGACCGGATCGAACACTGAAGCTTTCTTT
size: NA
V: TRBV6-4
D: NA
J: TRBJ1-1

CDR3: CASSVEDRGSGTDTQYF
DNA: TGTGCCAGCAGCGTAGAAGACAGGGGCTCTGGCACAGATACGCAGTATTTT
size: NA
V: TRBV9
D: TRBD1
J: TRBJ2-3

CDR3: CASSLVGTVYNEQFF
DNA: TGTGCCAGCAGCTTAGTTGGGACGGTCTACAATGAGCAGTTCTTC
size: once
V: TRBV7-6
D: NA
J: TRBJ2-1

CDR3: CASFWTGGFTEAFF
DNA: TGTGCCAGCTTCTGGACAGGGGGCTTCACTGAAGCTTTCTTT
size: few
V: TRBV28
D: TRBD1
J: TRBJ1-1

CDR3: CATSDGRGRGADTQYF
DNA: TGTGCCACCAGTGATGGGCGCGGTCGGGGGGCAGATACGCAGTATTTT
size: once
V: TRBV24-1
D: TRBD2
J: TRBJ2-3

CDR3: CASSMGRTSGSDEQYF
DNA: TGTGCCAGTAGTATGGGGAGGACTAGCGGGAGTGACGAGCAGTACTTC
size: NA
V: TRBV19
D: TRBD2
J: TRBJ2-7

CDR3: CASSGDGYGYTF
DNA: TGTGCCAGCAGTGGTGACGGATATGGCTACACCTTC
size: NA
V: TRBV11-2
D: NA
J: TRBJ1-2

CDR3: CATSAAGEGPDTQYF
DNA: TGTGCCACCAGTGCCGCCGGGGAGGGCCCAGATACGCAGTATTTT
size: NA
V: TRBV24-1
D: TRBD2
J: TRBJ2-3

CDR3: CASSEARGAEAFF
DNA: TGTGCCAGCAGTGAAGCCCGAGGAGCTGAAGCTTTCTTT
size: NA
V: TRBV6-1
D: NA
J: TRBJ1-1

CDR3: CASSVAGATQYF
DNA: TGCGCCAGCAGTGTGGCCGGGGCGACCCAGTACTTC
size: NA
V: TRBV10-1
D: NA
J: TRBJ2-5

CDR3: CASSPPNRGHSYEQYF
DNA: TGTGCCAGCTCACCACCGAACAGGGGGCACTCCTACGAGCAGTACTTC
size: NA
V: TRBV18
D: TRBD1
J: TRBJ2-7

CDR3: CASSDGRGNSPLHF
DNA: TGTGCCAGCAGCGACGGGAGGGGGAATTCACCCCTCCACTTT
size: NA
V: TRBV9
D: NA
J: TRBJ1-6

CDR3: CASSERENNEQFF
DNA: TGTGCCAGCAGTGAGCGGGAAAACAATGAGCAGTTCTTC
size: NA
V: TRBV6-4
D: NA
J: TRBJ2-1

CDR3: CASSVAPDGVGTGGYTF
DNA: TGTGCCAGCAGCGTAGCCCCTGACGGGGTGGGGACGGGCGGCTACACCTTC
size: NA
V: TRBV9
D: NA
J: TRBJ1-2

CDR3: CASSGSDTQYF
DNA: TGTGCCAGCAGTGGTTCAGATACGCAGTATTTT
size: NA
V: TRBV28
D: NA
J: TRBJ2-3

CDR3: CATSAPDQPDTQYF
DNA: TGTGCCACCAGTGCCCCCGACCAGCCAGATACGCAGTATTTT
size: NA
V: TRBV24-1
D: NA
J: TRBJ2-3

CDR3: CASSMMRFYEQYF
DNA: TGTGCCAGTAGTATGATGAGATTCTACGAGCAGTACTTC
size: few
V: TRBV19
D: NA
J: TRBJ2-7

CDR3: CASSDRAKLNYGYTF
DNA: TGTGCCAGCAGCGACCGGGCCAAACTTAACTATGGCTACACCTTC
size: NA
V: TRBV21-1
D: NA
J: TRBJ1-2

CDR3: CASSTGGPNEKLFF
DNA: TGCGCCAGCAGCACAGGGGGCCCCAATGAAAAACTGTTTTTT
size: NA
V: TRBV5-1
D: TRBD1
J: TRBJ1-4

CDR3: CASSPFSVPTYGYTF
DNA: TGTGCCAGCAGCCCGTTTTCGGTTCCCACCTATGGCTACACCTTC
size: NA
V: TRBV14
D: NA
J: TRBJ1-2

CDR3: CASSPSAGSNQPQHF
DNA: TGTGCCAGCTCACCCTCTGCGGGTAGCAATCAGCCCCAGCATTTT
size: NA
V: TRBV18
D: NA
J: TRBJ1-5

CDR3: CASSVVAGGRDTQYF
DNA: TGTGCCAGCAGCGTAGTAGCGGGGGGGCGGGATACGCAGTATTTT
size: NA
V: TRBV9
D: TRBD2
J: TRBJ2-3

CDR3: CASRTVSGNTIYF
DNA: TGTGCCAGCAGGACAGTGTCCGGAAACACCATATATTTT
size: NA
V: TRBV28
D: NA
J: TRBJ1-3

CDR3: CASSPGGAGRYNEQFF
DNA: TGTGCCAGCTCACCGGGAGGGGCCGGGAGGTACAATGAGCAGTTCTTC
size: NA
V: TRBV18
D: TRBD2
J: TRBJ2-1

CDR3: CSVGRTGGEKLFF
DNA: TGCAGCGTTGGTCGGACAGGGGGCGAAAAACTGTTTTTT
size: NA
V: TRBV29-1
D: TRBD1
J: TRBJ1-4

CDR3: CASSLGGFSGGNTIYF
DNA: TGTGCCAGCAGTCTGGGGGGGTTCTCTGGCGGAAACACCATATATTTT
size: NA
V: TRBV5-6
D: NA
J: TRBJ1-3

CDR3: CASSLVPFPEEQFF
DNA: TGTGCCAGCAGCTTAGTCCCTTTCCCTGAGGAGCAGTTCTTC
size: NA
V: TRBV7-2
D: NA
J: TRBJ2-1

CDR3: CASSPYGRFGEQYF
DNA: TGTGCCAGCAGTCCATACGGTCGGTTCGGCGAGCAGTACTTC
size: NA
V: TRBV27
D: NA
J: TRBJ2-7

CDR3: CASSPCKGQGATGYNSPLHF
DNA: TGTGCCAGCAGCCCCTGTAAGGGACAGGGGGCAACTGGATATAATTCACCCCTCCACTTT
size: NA
V: TRBV21-1
D: NA
J: TRBJ1-6

CDR3: CASSITGAPASGQYF
DNA: TGTGCCAGCAGCATCACAGGGGCCCCAGCCTCGGGGCAGTATTTT
size: NA
V: TRBV2
D: TRBD1
J: TRBJ2-3

CDR3: CASSLAANANYGYTF
DNA: TGTGCCAGCAGCTTAGCGGCCAATGCTAACTATGGCTACACCTTC
size: NA
V: TRBV7-2
D: NA
J: TRBJ1-2

CDR3: CAQGQGNTEAFF
DNA: TGTGCCCAAGGACAGGGGAACACTGAAGCTTTCTTT
size: once
V: TRBV30
D: TRBD1
J: TRBJ1-1